The clone carrying this TCR beta chain has a handful of counts. No antigen is known for it. Germline V gene data show CDR1 as LNHNV and CDR2 as YYDKDF (reference sequence). The V end was cut by 1 base, the J end by 3 bases, with 9 bases between. The CDR3 is made up of 15 amino acids. Repertoires were generated with immunoSEQ multiplex PCR, while TCRdb's copy carries only in-frame clones and drops some. The sample includes some 5,000 clones, 30% to 40% of them seen just once. The data are from a study of T cells in localized non-small cell lung cancer. Study-level findings and limits: Sequence data derive from only one tumor region, so heterogeneity remains possible. There was higher T cell clonality in uninvolved adjacent lung than in tumor, and it was highest there.

This clonotype was sampled from a female donor older than 55 with stage I lung adenocarcinoma. The V gene is TRBV15, the J gene TRBJ1-4, with D uncertain. Specimen: lung tumor tissue, collected before any cancer treatment. The CDR3 DNA is TGTGCCACCAGCAGAGGGGGTGTAGCTAATGAAAAACTGTTTTTT. It is translated as CATSRGGVANEKLFF.